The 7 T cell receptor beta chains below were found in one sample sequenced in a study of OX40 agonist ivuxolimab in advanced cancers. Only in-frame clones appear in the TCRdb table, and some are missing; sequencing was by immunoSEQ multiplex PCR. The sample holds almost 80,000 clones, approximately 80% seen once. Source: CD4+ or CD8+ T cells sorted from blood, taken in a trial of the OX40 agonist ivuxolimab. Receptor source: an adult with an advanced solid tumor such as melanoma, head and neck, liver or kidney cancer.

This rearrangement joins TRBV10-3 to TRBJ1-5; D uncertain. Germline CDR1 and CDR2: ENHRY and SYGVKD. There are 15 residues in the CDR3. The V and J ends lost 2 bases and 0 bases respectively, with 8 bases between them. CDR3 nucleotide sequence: TGTGCCATCAGTGAGCCCTCGTATAGCAATCAGCCCCAGCATTTT. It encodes CAISEPSYSNQPQHF.

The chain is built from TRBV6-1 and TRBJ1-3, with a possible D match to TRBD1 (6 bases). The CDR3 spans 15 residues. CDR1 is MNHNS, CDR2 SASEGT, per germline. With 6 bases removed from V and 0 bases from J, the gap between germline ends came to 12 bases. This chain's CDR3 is CASRDGGGSGNTIYF. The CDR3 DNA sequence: TGTGCCAGCAGGGATGGAGGGGGCTCTGGAAACACCATATATTTT.

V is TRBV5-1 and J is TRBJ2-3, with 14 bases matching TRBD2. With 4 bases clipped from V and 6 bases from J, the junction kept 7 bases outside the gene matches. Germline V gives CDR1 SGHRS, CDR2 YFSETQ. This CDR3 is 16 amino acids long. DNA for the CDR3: TGCGCCAGCAGCCCCGGACTAGCGGGAGGACCGGATACGCAGTATTTT. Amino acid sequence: CASSPGLAGGPDTQYF.

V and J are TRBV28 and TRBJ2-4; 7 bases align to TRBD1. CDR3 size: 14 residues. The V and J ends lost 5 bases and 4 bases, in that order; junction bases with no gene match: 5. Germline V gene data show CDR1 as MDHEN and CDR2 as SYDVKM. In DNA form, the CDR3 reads TGTGCCAGCAGTCGCGACAGGGTGAAAAACATTCAGTACTTC. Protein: CASSRDRVKNIQYF.

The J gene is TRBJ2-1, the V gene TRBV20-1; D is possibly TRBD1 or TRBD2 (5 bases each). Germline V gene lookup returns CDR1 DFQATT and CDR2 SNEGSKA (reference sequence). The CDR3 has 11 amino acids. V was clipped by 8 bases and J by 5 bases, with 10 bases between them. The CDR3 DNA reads TGCAGTATCGGGACCAACAATGAGCAGTTCTTC. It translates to CSIGTNNEQFF.

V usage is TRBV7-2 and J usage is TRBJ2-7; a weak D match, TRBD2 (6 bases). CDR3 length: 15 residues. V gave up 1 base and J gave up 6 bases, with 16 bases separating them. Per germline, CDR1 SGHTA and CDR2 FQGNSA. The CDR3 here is CASSLELVRGGEQYF. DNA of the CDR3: TGTGCCAGCAGCTTAGAGCTAGTAAGGGGAGGCGAGCAGTACTTC.

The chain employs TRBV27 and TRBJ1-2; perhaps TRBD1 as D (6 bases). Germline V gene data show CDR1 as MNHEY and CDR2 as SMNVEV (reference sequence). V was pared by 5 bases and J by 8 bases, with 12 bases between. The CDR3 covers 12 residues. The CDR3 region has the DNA TGTGCCAGCAGTCTCAGGGGTCACGGCTACACCTTC. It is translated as CASSLRGHGYTF.